The next 20 T cell receptor beta chains were all read from a single sample in a study of T cells after somatic rescue of genetic block. Clones were sequenced by immunoSEQ multiplex PCR, and TCRdb holds only the in-frame ones, with some missing. Counted here are approximately 78,000 clones, approximately 90% occurring once; the ten biggest clones make up 2.8%. Sequenced input: peripheral blood mononuclear cells (PBMCs). The origin of the receptors is a man aged 25-45 years.

The chain carries TRBV5-1 and TRBJ2-5, with D hard to call. The germline CDR1 and CDR2 sequences are SGHRS and YFSETQ. V was pared by 1 base and J by 4 bases, with 8 bases between. The CDR3 sequence is 13 residues long. The CDR3 protein is CASSLRPAETQYF. Written as DNA, the CDR3 is TGCGCCAGCAGCTTGAGACCTGCAGAGACCCAGTACTTC. Complete variable domain (other parts from reference TRBV5-1 and TRBJ2-5): KAGVTQTPRYLIKTRGQQVTLSCSPISGHRSVSWYQQTPGQGLQFLFEYFSETQRNKGNFPGRFSGRQFSNSRSEMNVSTLELGDSALYLCASSLRPAETQYFGPGTRLLVL.

The chain uses TRBV7-6 and TRBJ1-6; weak D call: TRBD1 (5 bases). The CDR3 covers 15 residues. CDR1 is SGHVS, CDR2 FNYEAQ, per germline. Trimming removed 5 bases from V and 5 bases from J, with 13 bases in between. The CDR3 spells CASSHAGRDNSPLHF. In nucleotides, the CDR3 is TGTGCCAGCAGCCATGCCGGCAGGGATAATTCACCCCTCCACTTT.

The chain joins TRBV20-1 to TRBJ2-7; D not resolved. V was clipped by 2 bases and J by 4 bases, with 6 bases between them. This CDR3 spans 11 amino acids. Germline V lookup: CDR1 DFQATT, CDR2 SNEGSKA (reference sequence). The CDR3 sequence is CSARRSYEQYF. The CDR3 DNA reads TGCAGTGCTAGAAGGAGTTACGAGCAGTACTTC.

The rearrangement joins TRBV4-1 to TRBJ1-2; TRBD1 is a possible D gene (6 bases). The V end was cut by 1 base, the J end by 8 bases, with 20 bases between. CDR1 MGHRA and CDR2 YSYEKL come from the germline V gene. This CDR3 spans 16 amino acids. The CDR3 DNA reads as TGCGCCAGCAGCCAAGCCCGAAGTGTGGGGGCTGGAGGCTACACCTTC. This encodes CASSQARSVGAGGYTF.

CDR3 nucleotides: TGTGCCTGGAGTGTTTTGCGGGGGGGCCCAGATACGCAGTATTTT. Translated, it gives CAWSVLRGGPDTQYF. The genes are TRBV30 and TRBJ2-3, with 9 nucleotides matching TRBD2. With V trimmed by 0 bases and J by 4 bases, 5 bases remained unmatched. There are 15 residues in the CDR3. Germline V CDR1 and CDR2: GTSNPN, SVGIG (reference sequence).

The V and J genes are TRBV18 and TRBJ2-6; D may be TRBD2 (6 bases). This CDR3 contains 20 residues. Germline CDR1 reads KGHSH; CDR2 reads LQKENI. V dropped 0 bases and J dropped 0 bases, with 18 bases sitting between them. The CDR3 sequence is CASSPPIRTGEYSGANVLTF. In nucleotides, the CDR3 is TGTGCCAGCTCACCACCCATTAGGACGGGGGAATACTCTGGGGCCAACGTCCTGACTTTC.

CDR3 bases: TGTGCCAGCAACCAAGAGTTAAATCAGCCCCAGCATTTT. This encodes CASNQELNQPQHF. V and J are TRBV2 and TRBJ1-5; no clear D gene. This CDR3 region has 13 residues. CDR1 and CDR2 from the germline V gene are SNHLY and FYNNEI. Trimming took 7 bases from V and 4 from J, leaving 11 bases between them.

This clone was seen once. This chain's CDR3 is CASSQESMTDTQYF. Here the CDR3 DNA reads TGCGCCAGCAGCCAAGAGTCGATGACAGATACGCAGTATTTT. This chain uses TRBV4-1 with TRBJ2-3, with unresolved D. CDR3 length: 14 amino acids. Deletions cut 0 bases from V and 3 bases from J, with 7 bases between. The germline V gene encodes CDR1 MGHRA and CDR2 YSYEKL.

The chain combines TRBV19 with TRBJ2-1, with 8 bases matching TRBD2. The CDR3 covers 14 residues. Germline V gene lookup returns CDR1 LNHDA and CDR2 SQIVND (reference sequence). With V trimmed by 9 bases and J by 5 bases, 9 bases remained unmatched. CDR3 amino acids: CARVSGSSHNEQFF. CDR3 nucleotide sequence: TGTGCCAGGGTCAGCGGGAGCAGCCACAATGAGCAGTTCTTC.

V is TRBV6-4 and J is TRBJ2-1, with 8 bases matching TRBD1. The germline gives CDR1 MRHNA, CDR2 SNTAGT. CDR3 size: 15 residues. V gave up 4 bases and J gave up 6 bases; unmatched junction bases: 8. The CDR3 region has the DNA TGTGCCAGCAGTGTCCAGGGGGCGCAGGGCAATGAGCAGTTCTTC. It is translated as CASSVQGAQGNEQFF.

This rearrangement joins TRBV28 to TRBJ2-7, with 9 bases identical to TRBD2. Germline V lookup: CDR1 MDHEN, CDR2 SYDVKM. The CDR3 is 12 residues long. After removal of 6 bases from V and 6 bases from J, the junction contained 3 bases not matched to a gene. CDR3 DNA: TGTGCCAGCAGGAGACTAGCGGTCGAGCAGTACTTC. Protein product: CASRRLAVEQYF. The whole variable domain, remainder taken from reference TRBV28 and TRBJ2-7, is DVKVTQSSRYLVKRTGEKVFLECVQDMDHENMFWYRQDPGLGLRLIYFSYDVKMKEKGDIPEGYSVSREKKERFSLILESASTNQTSMYLCASRRLAVEQYFGPGTRLTVT.

V gene TRBV6-5 combines with J gene TRBJ2-7; TRBD2 matches 8 bases. The germline CDR1 and CDR2 sequences are MNHEY and SVGAGI. The CDR3 contains 16 residues. Losses at the gene ends were 0 bases for V and 3 bases for J; bases not matched to a gene: 7. The CDR3 spells CASSYSPAGDFYEQYF. CDR3 sequence (DNA): TGTGCCAGCAGTTACTCCCCAGCGGGGGATTTCTACGAGCAGTACTTC.

This sequence joins TRBV5-4 and TRBJ1-2; D is uncertain. Between the trimmed V and J ends, which lost 6 bases and 6 bases, there was a span of 12 bases. Germline-derived CDR1 and CDR2 are SGHNT and YYREEE (reference sequence). The CDR3 length is 12 residues. In nucleotides, the CDR3 is TGTGCCAGCACCCGGATAGGGCATGGCTACACCTTC. The encoded protein is CASTRIGHGYTF.

This chain links TRBV5-4 with TRBJ2-7, with TRBD2 identical over 9 bases. Germline-derived CDR1 and CDR2 are SGHNT and YYREEE (reference sequence). J lost 6 bases, V lost 3 bases, and 7 bases had no gene match. This CDR3 region has 14 residues. For the CDR3, the DNA is TGTGCCAGCAGCTGGGGGACTAGCTTCCTCGAGCAGTACTTC. Protein: CASSWGTSFLEQYF.

The genes are TRBV10-3 and TRBJ1-2; D is uncertain. This CDR3 has 14 amino acids. Trimming removed 1 base at V and 2 bases at J, with 8 bases between. From germline, CDR1 is ENHRY and CDR2 SYGVKD. Here the CDR3 reads CAISELGVNYGYTF. The CDR3 DNA sequence: TGTGCCATCAGTGAGTTAGGAGTGAACTATGGCTACACCTTC.

The rearrangement joins TRBV5-6 to TRBJ2-7; D remains unclear. The CDR3 consists of 12 residues. V was clipped by 2 bases and J by 5 bases, with 8 bases between them. From germline, CDR1 is SGHDT and CDR2 YYEEEE. CDR3 region: CASSFGRHEQYF. CDR3 coding DNA: TGTGCCAGCAGCTTCGGGCGGCACGAGCAGTACTTC.

V gene TRBV19 combines with J gene TRBJ1-6; 8 nucleotides agree with TRBD1. Germline CDR1 is LNHDA and CDR2 is SQIVND (reference sequence). The CDR3 consists of 16 residues. Trimming removed 3 bases from V and 9 bases from J; junction bases left unmatched: 10. CDR3 DNA: TGTGCCAGTAGTATCGCATTCACAGGGGGAGTTTCACCCCTCCACTTT. Amino acid sequence: CASSIAFTGGVSPLHF.

This sequence joins TRBV6-1 and TRBJ2-7; D gene ambiguous. Between the trimmed V and J ends, which lost 6 bases and 5 bases, there was a span of 8 bases. The germline V gene has CDR1 MNHNS and CDR2 SASEGT. The CDR3 runs 11 residues. The CDR3 sequence is CASSLPHEQYF. The CDR3 region has the DNA TGTGCCAGCAGCTTGCCCCACGAGCAGTACTTC.

The rearrangement links TRBV18 to TRBJ1-1; no clear D gene. V shed 1 base and J shed 3 bases, with 12 bases lying between them. The CDR3 runs to 15 residues. CDR1 KGHSH and CDR2 LQKENI come from the germline V gene. The CDR3 loop is CASSPLSSADTEAFF. In DNA form, the CDR3 reads TGTGCCAGCTCACCACTGTCGTCCGCGGACACTGAAGCTTTCTTT. Based on the CDR3 plus reference TRBV18 and TRBJ1-1, the full variable domain is NAGVMQNPRHLVRRRGQEARLRCSPMKGHSHVYWYRQLPEEGLKFMVYLQKENIIDESGMPKERFSAEFPKEGPSILRIQQVVRGDSAAYFCASSPLSSADTEAFFGQGTRLTVV.

J is TRBJ1-2 and V is TRBV18; D is ambiguous. CDR1 and CDR2 (germline): KGHSH, LQKENI. V lost 1 base and J 8 bases, leaving 14 bases between the germline ends. The length of the CDR3 is 14 residues. Here the CDR3 reads CASSPRIDLEGYTF. The CDR3 DNA follows: TGTGCCAGCTCACCACGGATCGATCTCGAGGGCTACACCTTC.